This paragraph reports one T cell receptor beta chain. Its cognate antigen is unknown. This record comes from a study of T cell clonotyping in hematopoietic cell transplantation. Trimming shortened V by 4 bases and J by 7 bases, and 17 bases separated the two germline ends. Per the germline V gene, CDR1 is GTSNPN and CDR2 is SVGIG (reference sequence). The CDR3 covers 13 residues. The protocol was immunoSEQ multiplex PCR, while the TCRdb copy is restricted to in-frame clones and leaves out a portion. The sample has tens of thousands of clones; 95% are singletons. General study findings and limits: Without cell sorting, CD4 versus CD8 contributions remain unresolved. After transplant, recipient diversity fell while pathologically expanded clonotypes grew through day 180. Graft donor and pretransplant recipient Inverse Simpson Index values predicted broader posttransplant TCR diversity. Few recipient clonotypes overlapped donors; over 97% were de novo at given depth.

The sequencing input was peripheral blood mononuclear cells. This TCR came from a man younger than 40 in good health. Some clones in this sample may be carry-over from other donors' samples. V gene TRBV30 combines with J gene TRBJ2-7; maybe TRBD1 (5 bases). CDR3 nucleotides: TGTGCCTGGAAGTATCAGGGCGGCAGTGAGCAGTACTTC. Translation gives CAWKYQGGSEQYF.